This TCR beta chain was obtained from a study of T cells expressing NK-cell markers. Across the whole study: All TCR beta repertoires analysed originated from sorted CD3+CD56+NKG2C+, CD3+CD56+NKG2C- and CD3+CD56-NKG2C+ T cells. The study sequenced eight donors, seven HCMV-seropositive and one seronegative. Study-level findings and limits: Four of the donors also had these clonotypes leading their CD3+CD56-NKG2C+ fraction. Of CD8+ T cells, about 1.0-7.5% belonged to dominant NKG2C+ clonotypes in five or six donors.

With regard to this clonotype: The antigen remains unidentified.

The CDR3 totals 15 residues. Germline CDR1 is MGHDK and CDR2 is SYGVNS. TCRdb reprocessed the 5' RACE reads and stores each CDR3 protein as one record, lacking DNA. Listed are some 390,000 distinct CDR3 sequences; around 10% falls within the top ten. The material sequenced was blood T cells: a sorted CD56 or NKG2C T cell subset, CD4+ or CD8+ T cells, or bulk PBMC T cells (not recorded which). This clonotype was obtained from a woman aged 45-59 years in good health. This chain uses TRBV25-1 with TRBJ1-1. This chain's CDR3 is CASSGMPPRGAEAFF. Full variable domain (remainder filled in from reference TRBV25-1 and TRBJ1-1): EADIYQTPRYLVIGTGKKITLECSQTMGHDKMYWYQQDPGMELHLIHYSYGVNSTEKGDLSSESTVSRIRTEHFPLTLESARPSHTSQYLCASSGMPPRGAEAFFGQGTRLTVV.